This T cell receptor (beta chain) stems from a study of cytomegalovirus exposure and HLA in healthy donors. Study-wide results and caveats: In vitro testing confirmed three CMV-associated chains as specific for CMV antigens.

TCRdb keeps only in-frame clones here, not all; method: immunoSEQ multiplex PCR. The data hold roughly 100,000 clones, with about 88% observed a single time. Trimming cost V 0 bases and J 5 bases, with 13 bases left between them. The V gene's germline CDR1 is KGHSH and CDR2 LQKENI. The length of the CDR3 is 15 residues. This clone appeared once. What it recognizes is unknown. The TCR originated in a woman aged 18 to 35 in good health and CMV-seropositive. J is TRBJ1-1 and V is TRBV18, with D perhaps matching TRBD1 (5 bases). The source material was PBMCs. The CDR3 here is CASSPPARAGTEAFF. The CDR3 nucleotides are TGTGCCAGCTCACCACCCGCCAGGGCGGGGACTGAAGCTTTCTTT.